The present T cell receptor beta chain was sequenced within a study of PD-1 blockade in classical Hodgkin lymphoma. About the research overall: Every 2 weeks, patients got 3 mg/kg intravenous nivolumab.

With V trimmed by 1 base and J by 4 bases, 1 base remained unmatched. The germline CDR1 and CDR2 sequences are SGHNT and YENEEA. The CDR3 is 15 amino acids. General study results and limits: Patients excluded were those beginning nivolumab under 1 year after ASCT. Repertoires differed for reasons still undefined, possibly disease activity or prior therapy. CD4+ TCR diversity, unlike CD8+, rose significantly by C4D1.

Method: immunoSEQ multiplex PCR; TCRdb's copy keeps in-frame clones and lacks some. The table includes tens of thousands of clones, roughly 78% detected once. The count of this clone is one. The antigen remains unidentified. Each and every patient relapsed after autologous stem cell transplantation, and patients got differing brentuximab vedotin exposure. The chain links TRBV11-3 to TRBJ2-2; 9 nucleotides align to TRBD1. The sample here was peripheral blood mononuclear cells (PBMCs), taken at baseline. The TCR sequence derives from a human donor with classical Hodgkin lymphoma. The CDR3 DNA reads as TGTGCCAGCAGCTTAGGGGGACAGGGCACCGGGGAGCTGTTTTTT. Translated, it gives CASSLGGQGTGELFF.